This T cell receptor beta chain derives from a study of blood T cell repertoires in COVID-19. The CDR3 covers 15 residues. The V gene end was trimmed by 4 bases and the J gene end by 0 bases; junction bases not matched to a gene: 3. CDR1 and CDR2 (germline): MGHRA, YSYEKL. This table comes from immunoSEQ multiplex PCR, and its TCRdb copy is limited to in-frame clones, with some not included. The sample has roughly 420,000 clones, roughly 90% seen once. The source is a woman in her 30s with acute COVID-19. The chain uses TRBV4-1 and TRBJ1-3; 7 bases align to TRBD1. The sample comprised PBMCs or T cells enriched from blood (not recorded which). CDR3 amino acids: CASSLGQDSGNTIYF. The DNA for the CDR3 is TGCGCCAGCAGCCTTGGACAGGACTCTGGAAACACCATATATTTT.